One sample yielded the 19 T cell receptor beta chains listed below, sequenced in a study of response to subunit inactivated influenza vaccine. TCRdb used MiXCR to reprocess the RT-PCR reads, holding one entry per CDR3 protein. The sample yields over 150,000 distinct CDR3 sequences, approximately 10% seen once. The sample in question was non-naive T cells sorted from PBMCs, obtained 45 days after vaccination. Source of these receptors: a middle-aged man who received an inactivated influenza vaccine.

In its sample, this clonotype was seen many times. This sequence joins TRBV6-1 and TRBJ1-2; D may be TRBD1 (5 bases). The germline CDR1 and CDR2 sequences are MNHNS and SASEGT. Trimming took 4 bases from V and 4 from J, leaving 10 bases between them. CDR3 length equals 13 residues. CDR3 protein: CASSATGGYGYTF. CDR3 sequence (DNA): TGTGCCAGCAGTGCCACAGGTGGCTATGGCTACACCTTC.

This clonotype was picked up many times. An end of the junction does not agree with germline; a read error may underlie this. The CDR3 reads CASSLARTGGDTEAFF. The CDR3, as DNA: TGTGCCAGCAGCTTAGCACGGACAGGGGGGGACACTGAAGCTTTCTTT. The chain employs TRBV12-3 or TRBV12-4 and TRBJ1-1, with 10 positions matching TRBD1. The CDR3 consists of 16 residues.

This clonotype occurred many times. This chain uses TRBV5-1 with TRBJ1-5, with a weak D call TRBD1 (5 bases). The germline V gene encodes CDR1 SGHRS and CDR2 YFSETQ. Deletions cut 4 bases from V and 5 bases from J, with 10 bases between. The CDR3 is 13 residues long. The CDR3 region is CASSPSGDQPQHF. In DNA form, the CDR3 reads TGCGCCAGCAGCCCCTCGGGGGATCAGCCCCAGCATTTT.

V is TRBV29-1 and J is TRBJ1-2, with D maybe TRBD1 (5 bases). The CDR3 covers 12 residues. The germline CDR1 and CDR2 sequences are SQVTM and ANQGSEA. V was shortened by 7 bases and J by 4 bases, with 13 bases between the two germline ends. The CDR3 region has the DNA TGCAGCGGAGGGACGGACGTCTATGGCTACACCTTC. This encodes CSGGTDVYGYTF.

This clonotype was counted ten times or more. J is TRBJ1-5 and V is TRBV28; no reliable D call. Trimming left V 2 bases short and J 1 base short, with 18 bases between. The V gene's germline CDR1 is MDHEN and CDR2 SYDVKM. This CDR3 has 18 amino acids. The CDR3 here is CASSLGSAWGMSNQPQHF. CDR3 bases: TGTGCCAGCAGTTTAGGGTCAGCCTGGGGTATGAGCAATCAGCCCCAGCATTTT.

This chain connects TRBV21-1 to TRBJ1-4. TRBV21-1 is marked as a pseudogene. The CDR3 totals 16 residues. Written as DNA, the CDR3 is TGTGCCAGCAGCAAACGGCTGGAGGCAACTAATGAAAAACTGTTTTTT. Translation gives CASSKRLEATNEKLFF.

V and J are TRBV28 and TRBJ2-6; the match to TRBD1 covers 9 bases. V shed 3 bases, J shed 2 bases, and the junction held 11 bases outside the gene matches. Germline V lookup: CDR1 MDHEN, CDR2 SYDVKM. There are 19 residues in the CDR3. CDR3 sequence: CASSFFGGTGRPGANVLTF. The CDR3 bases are TGTGCCAGCAGTTTCTTTGGGGGGACAGGGAGGCCTGGGGCCAACGTCCTGACTTTC.

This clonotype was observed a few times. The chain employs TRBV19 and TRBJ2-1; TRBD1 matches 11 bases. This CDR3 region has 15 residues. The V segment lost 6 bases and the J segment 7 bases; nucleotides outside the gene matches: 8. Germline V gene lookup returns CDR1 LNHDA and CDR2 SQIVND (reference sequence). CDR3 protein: CASSTRTGGTNEQFF. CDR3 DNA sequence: TGTGCCAGTAGCACCCGGACAGGGGGCACGAATGAGCAGTTCTTC. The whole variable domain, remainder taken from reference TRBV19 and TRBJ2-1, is DGGITQSPKYLFRKEGQNVTLSCEQNLNHDAMYWYRQDPGQGLRLIYYSQIVNDFQKGDIAEGYSVSREKKESFPLTVTSAQKNPTAFYLCASSTRTGGTNEQFFGPGTRLTVL.

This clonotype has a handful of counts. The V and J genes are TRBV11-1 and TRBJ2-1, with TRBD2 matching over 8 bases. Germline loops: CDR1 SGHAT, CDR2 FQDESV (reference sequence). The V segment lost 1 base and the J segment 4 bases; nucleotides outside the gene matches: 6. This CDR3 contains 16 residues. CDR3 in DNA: TGTGCCAGCAGCTTAGAATCTGCGGGGGGATACAATGAGCAGTTCTTC. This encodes CASSLESAGGYNEQFF.

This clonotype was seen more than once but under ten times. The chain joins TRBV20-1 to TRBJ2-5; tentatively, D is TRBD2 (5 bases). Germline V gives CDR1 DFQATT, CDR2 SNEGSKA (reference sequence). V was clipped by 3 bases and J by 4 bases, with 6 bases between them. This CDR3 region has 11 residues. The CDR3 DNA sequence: TGCAGTGCTAGGAGCGGAGAGACCCAGTACTTC. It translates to CSARSGETQYF.

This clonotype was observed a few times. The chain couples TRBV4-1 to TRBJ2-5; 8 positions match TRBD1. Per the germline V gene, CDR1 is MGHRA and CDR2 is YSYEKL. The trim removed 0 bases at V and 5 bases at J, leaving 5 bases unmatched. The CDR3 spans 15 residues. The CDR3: CASSQDSYRGETQYF. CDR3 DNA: TGCGCCAGCAGCCAAGATAGCTACAGGGGGGAGACCCAGTACTTC.

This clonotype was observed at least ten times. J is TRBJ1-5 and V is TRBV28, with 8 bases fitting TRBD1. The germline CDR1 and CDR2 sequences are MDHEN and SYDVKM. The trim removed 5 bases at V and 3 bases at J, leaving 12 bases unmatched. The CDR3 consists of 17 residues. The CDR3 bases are TGTGCCAGCAGTCTGAGGGGCAGGGGGCTTGTCAATCAGCCCCAGCATTTT. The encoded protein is CASSLRGRGLVNQPQHF.

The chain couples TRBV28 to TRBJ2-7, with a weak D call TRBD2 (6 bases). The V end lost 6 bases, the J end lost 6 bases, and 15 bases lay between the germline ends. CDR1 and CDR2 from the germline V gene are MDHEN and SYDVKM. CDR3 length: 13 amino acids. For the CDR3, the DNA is TGTGCCAGCAGGTACACTAGCCGGGGCGAGCAGTACTTC. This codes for CASRYTSRGEQYF.

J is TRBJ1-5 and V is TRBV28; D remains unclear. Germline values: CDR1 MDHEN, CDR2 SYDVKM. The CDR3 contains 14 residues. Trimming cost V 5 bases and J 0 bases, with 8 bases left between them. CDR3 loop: CASSPLFSNQPQHF. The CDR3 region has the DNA TGTGCCAGCAGTCCTTTATTTAGCAATCAGCCCCAGCATTTT.

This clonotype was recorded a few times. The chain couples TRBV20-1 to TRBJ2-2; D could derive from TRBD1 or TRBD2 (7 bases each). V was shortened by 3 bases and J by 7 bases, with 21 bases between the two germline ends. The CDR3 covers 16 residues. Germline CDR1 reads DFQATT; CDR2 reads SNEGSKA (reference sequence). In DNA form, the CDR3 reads TGCAGTGCTAGGGGCCCCAGGGGGGGGCCTGGCGGGGAGCTGTTTTTT. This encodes CSARGPRGGPGGELFF.

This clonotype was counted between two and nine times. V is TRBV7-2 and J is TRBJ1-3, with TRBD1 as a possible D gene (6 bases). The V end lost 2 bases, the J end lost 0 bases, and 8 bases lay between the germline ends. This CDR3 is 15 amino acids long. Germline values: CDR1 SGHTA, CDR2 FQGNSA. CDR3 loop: CASSLHRDSGNTIYF. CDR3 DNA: TGTGCCAGCAGCTTACACAGGGACTCTGGAAACACCATATATTTT.

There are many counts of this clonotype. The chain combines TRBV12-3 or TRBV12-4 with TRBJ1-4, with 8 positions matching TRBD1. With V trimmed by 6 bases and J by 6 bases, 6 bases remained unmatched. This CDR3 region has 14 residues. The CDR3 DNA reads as TGTGCCAGCAGCATCGGACAGGGCGATGAAAAACTGTTTTTT. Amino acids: CASSIGQGDEKLFF.

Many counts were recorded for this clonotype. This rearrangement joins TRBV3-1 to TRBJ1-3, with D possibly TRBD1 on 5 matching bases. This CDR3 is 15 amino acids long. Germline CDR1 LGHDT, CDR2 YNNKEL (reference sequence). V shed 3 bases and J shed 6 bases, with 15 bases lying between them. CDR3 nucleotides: TGTGCCAGCAGCCATGGCCCCGGGACGCAAAACACCATATATTTT. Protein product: CASSHGPGTQNTIYF. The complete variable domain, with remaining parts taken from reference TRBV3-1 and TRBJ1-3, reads DTAVSQTPKYLVTQMGNDKSIKCEQNLGHDTMYWYKQDSKKFLKIMFSYNNKELIINETVPNRFSPKSPDKAHLNLHINSLELGDSAVYFCASSHGPGTQNTIYFGEGSWLTVV.

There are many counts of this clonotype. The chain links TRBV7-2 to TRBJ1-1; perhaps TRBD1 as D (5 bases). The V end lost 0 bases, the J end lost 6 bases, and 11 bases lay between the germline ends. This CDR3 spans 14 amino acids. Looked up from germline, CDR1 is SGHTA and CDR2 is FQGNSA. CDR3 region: CASSLAPREAEAFF. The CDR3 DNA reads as TGTGCCAGCAGCTTAGCGCCCAGGGAGGCTGAAGCTTTCTTT.